Shown below are 22 T cell receptor beta chains from a single sample sequenced in a study of blood T cell repertoires in COVID-19. The repertoire was sequenced with immunoSEQ multiplex PCR; TCRdb's copy has only in-frame clones and lacks some. The sample records around 200,000 clones, about nine tenths being singletons. Sequenced material: peripheral blood. The receptors derive from a woman aged 45 to 65 with acute or convalescent COVID-19.

The chain links TRBV18 to TRBJ1-5; D may be TRBD1 (5 bases). Trimming removed 3 bases from V and 2 bases from J, with 11 bases in between. Per germline, CDR1 KGHSH and CDR2 LQKENI. The CDR3 is 15 residues long. This chain's CDR3 is CASSPTDRGNQPQHF. The CDR3 region has the DNA TGTGCCAGCTCACCGACCGACAGAGGCAATCAGCCCCAGCATTTT.

The gene calls are TRBV11-2 and TRBJ2-7; tentative D call: TRBD1 (6 bases). Deletions cut 5 bases from V and 2 bases from J, with 16 bases between. Germline V CDR1 and CDR2: SGHAT, FQNNGV. This CDR3 region has 15 residues. The CDR3 here is CASSLPEQGPYEQYF. Written as DNA, the CDR3 is TGTGCCAGCAGCCTACCGGAACAGGGACCCTACGAGCAGTACTTC.

This clone was observed once. This chain joins TRBV25-1 and TRBJ2-3, with D unclear. V shed 4 bases and J shed 3 bases, with 14 bases lying between them. Germline CDR1 and CDR2: MGHDK and SYGVNS. The CDR3 is made up of 15 amino acids. CDR3 DNA: TGTGCCAGCAGTGCCAGCCACACGAGGACAGATACGCAGTATTTT. Translation: CASSASHTRTDTQYF.

CDR3 sequence (DNA): TGTGCCAGCAGGAAAGGGAGAGCCTACGAGCAGTACTTC. Amino acid sequence: CASRKGRAYEQYF. J is TRBJ2-7 and V is TRBV6-5; possibly TRBD2 for D (5 bases). The V end lost 6 bases, the J end lost 2 bases, and 11 bases lay between the germline ends. This CDR3 has 13 amino acids. Germline CDR1 is MNHEY and CDR2 is SVGAGI.

The genes are TRBV27 and TRBJ2-2, with 7 bases fitting TRBD2. The junction had 6 bases not matched to a gene; V was cut back by 2 bases and J by 6 bases. The V gene's germline CDR1 is MNHEY and CDR2 SMNVEV (reference sequence). The CDR3 has 15 amino acids. CDR3 nucleotides: TGTGCCAGCAGTTTAAGTGGGAGGGCCCCCGGGGAGCTGTTTTTT. The encoded protein is CASSLSGRAPGELFF.

V gene TRBV19 combines with J gene TRBJ2-2; D may be TRBD2 (5 bases). Germline V lookup: CDR1 LNHDA, CDR2 SQIVND (reference sequence). With 4 bases removed from V and 7 bases from J, the gap between germline ends came to 10 bases. This CDR3 has 13 amino acids. CDR3 amino acids: CASSTREGGELFF. CDR3 DNA: TGTGCCAGTAGTACACGGGAAGGCGGGGAGCTGTTTTTT.

V gene TRBV18 combines with J gene TRBJ2-2; unclear D gene. CDR1 is KGHSH and CDR2 is LQKENI in the germline V gene. V was cut by 6 bases and J by 5 bases, with 7 bases left in between. The CDR3 runs to 12 residues. The CDR3 bases are TGTGCCAGCTCCTCCAGTACCGGGGAGCTGTTTTTT. It yields the protein CASSSSTGELFF.

Only a few counts were recorded for this clone. The gene calls are TRBV18 and TRBJ2-3; 10 nucleotides match TRBD2. Trimming cost V 3 bases and J 7 bases; bases outside gene matches: 7. The CDR3 is 15 residues long. Per germline, CDR1 KGHSH and CDR2 LQKENI. This CDR3 is CASSPGLAEFNTQYF. For the CDR3, the DNA is TGTGCCAGCTCACCCGGACTAGCGGAATTTAATACGCAGTATTTT.

The chain carries TRBV4-3 and TRBJ1-5, with 8 bases lining up with TRBD1. The junction had 8 bases not matched to a gene; V was cut back by 2 bases and J by 8 bases. The CDR3 spans 15 residues. Germline lookup yields CDR1 LGHNA and CDR2 YSLEER. This CDR3 reads CASSQNPGGTEPQHF. DNA for the CDR3: TGCGCCAGCAGCCAAAACCCAGGGGGCACGGAGCCCCAGCATTTT.

The V call is TRBV5-1, the J call TRBJ1-1, with a possible D match to TRBD1 (5 bases). CDR3 length: 15 amino acids. The germline gives CDR1 SGHRS, CDR2 YFSETQ. The V end lost 3 bases, the J end lost 7 bases, and 19 bases lay between the germline ends. Here the CDR3 DNA reads TGCGCCAGCAGCTGGGAGGCCGCGGGGGTTGTTGAAGCTTTCTTT. It codes for CASSWEAAGVVEAFF.

CDR3 bases: TGTGCCAGCCAGACAGGAAACACCATATATTTT. Translated, it gives CASQTGNTIYF. The chain joins TRBV19 to TRBJ1-3; D is unresolved. CDR1 is LNHDA, CDR2 SQIVND, per germline (reference sequence). Trimming cost V 9 bases and J 4 bases, with 7 bases left between them. The length of the CDR3 is 11 residues.

This clone was observed a few times. The chain has TRBV12-3 or TRBV12-4 and TRBJ1-2; TRBD1 agrees at 8 bases. This CDR3 spans 13 amino acids. V was pared by 6 bases and J by 9 bases, with 9 bases of the junction left unmatched. The CDR3 DNA reads TGTGCCAGCAGCTTCGGACAGGGCGATAGCTACACCTTC. This gives the protein CASSFGQGDSYTF.

A note on this clone: The same CDR3 can be traced to other DNA sequences in this sample. The J gene is TRBJ1-1, the V gene TRBV29-1, with D perhaps TRBD1 (5 bases). Germline V gene lookup returns CDR1 SQVTM and CDR2 ANQGSEA. The CDR3 length is 12 residues. Trimming stripped 6 bases from V and 4 bases from J, with 12 bases between. CDR3 nucleotide sequence: TGCAGCGTCGATCGGGGGGGCACTGAAGCTTTCTTT. It is translated as CSVDRGGTEAFF. Looking up the rest from reference TRBV29-1 and TRBJ1-1 gives the full variable domain: SAVISQKPSRDICQRGTSLTIQCQVDSQVTMMFWYRQQPGQSLTLIATANQGSEATYESGFVIDKFPISRPNLTFSTLTVSNMSPEDSSIYLCSVDRGGTEAFFGQGTRLTVV.

The V gene is TRBV19, the J gene TRBJ1-2; no clear D. V was trimmed by 3 bases and J by 4 bases, leaving 12 bases between them. Germline loops: CDR1 LNHDA, CDR2 SQIVND (reference sequence). CDR3 length: 14 residues. The CDR3 is CASSIMVTAYGYTF. DNA for the CDR3: TGTGCCAGTAGTATCATGGTCACAGCCTATGGCTACACCTTC.

The chain uses TRBV20-1 and TRBJ2-3, with unresolved D. Germline CDR1 and CDR2: DFQATT and SNEGSKA (reference sequence). The CDR3 runs 11 residues. Between the trimmed V and J ends, which lost 6 bases and 5 bases, there was a span of 9 bases. This CDR3 is CSAESLDTQYF. Here the CDR3 DNA reads TGCAGTGCCGAGAGCCTAGATACGCAGTATTTT.

The sample holds one count of this clone. The V and J genes are TRBV10-1 and TRBJ1-1; D not certain. The V gene lost 4 bases and the J gene lost 4 bases, with 7 bases spanning the gap. The CDR3 totals 12 residues. Germline CDR1 and CDR2: WNHNN and SYGVQD (reference sequence). CDR3 sequence reads: CASSGQSTEAFF. CDR3 nucleotides: TGCGCCAGCAGTGGGCAATCCACTGAAGCTTTCTTT.

The gene calls are TRBV5-1 and TRBJ2-1, with TRBD2 identical over 15 bases. CDR1 SGHRS and CDR2 YFSETQ come from the germline V gene. J lost 10 bases, V lost 0 bases, and 5 bases had no gene match. The length of the CDR3 is 16 residues. The CDR3 spells CASSLGAGLAGGEQFF. CDR3 nucleotides: TGCGCCAGCAGCTTGGGTGCGGGACTAGCGGGAGGAGAGCAGTTCTTC.

In this sample, this clone turned up a few times. The chain recombines TRBV12-3 or TRBV12-4 with TRBJ1-2; D not certain. This CDR3 spans 13 amino acids. V was shortened by 1 base and J by 6 bases, with 9 bases between the two germline ends. The CDR3 bases are TGTGCCAGCAGTTTAGGGCAGATTAATGGCTACACCTTC. Its protein is CASSLGQINGYTF.

This clone was seen a single time. V gene TRBV12-5 combines with J gene TRBJ1-4, with unresolved D. The CDR3 contains 14 residues. Germline V gene sequence: CDR1 LGHNT, CDR2 FRNRAP. The germline V and J ends were trimmed by 2 bases and 0 bases, with 4 bases remaining between them. CDR3 protein: CASGLTATNEKLFF. The CDR3 nucleotides read TGTGCTAGTGGTTTGACAGCAACTAATGAAAAACTGTTTTTT.

The V and J genes are TRBV19 and TRBJ1-1; TRBD1 might be the D (5 bases). The V and J ends lost 5 bases and 5 bases respectively, with 12 bases between them. The CDR3 is made up of 13 amino acids. Germline CDR1 is LNHDA and CDR2 is SQIVND (reference sequence). This CDR3 reads CASSDQGRTEAFF. The CDR3 DNA reads as TGTGCCAGTAGTGATCAGGGAAGGACTGAAGCTTTCTTT.

The rearrangement joins TRBV19 to TRBJ2-7; 7 bases line up with TRBD2. Germline assignment: CDR1 LNHDA and CDR2 SQIVND (reference sequence). Germline trimming cut 7 bases from V and 7 bases from J; bases unmatched to any gene: 13. The CDR3 extends over 14 amino acids. The CDR3 region is CASKVGRGGSEQYF. CDR3 sequence (DNA): TGTGCCAGTAAAGTGGGGCGGGGAGGGTCTGAGCAGTACTTC.

This clone appeared once. The chain joins TRBV5-8 to TRBJ1-5; 9 bases fit TRBD1. With V trimmed by 6 bases and J by 2 bases, 9 bases remained unmatched. Germline-derived CDR1 and CDR2 are SGHTS and YDEGEE. The CDR3 contains 16 residues. The CDR3 nucleotides are TGTGCCAGCACTCCCGGGACAGGGATGGGCAATCAGCCCCAGCATTTT. This gives the protein CASTPGTGMGNQPQHF.